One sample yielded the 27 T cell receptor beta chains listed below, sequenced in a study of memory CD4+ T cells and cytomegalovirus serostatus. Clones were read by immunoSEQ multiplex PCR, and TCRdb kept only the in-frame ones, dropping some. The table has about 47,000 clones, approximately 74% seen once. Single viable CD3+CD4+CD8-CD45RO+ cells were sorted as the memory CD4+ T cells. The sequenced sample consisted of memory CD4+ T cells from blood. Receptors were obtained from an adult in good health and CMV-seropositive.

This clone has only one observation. The CDR3 is CASSPLEGGTDTQYF. In DNA form, the CDR3 reads TGCGCCAGCAGCCCATTGGAGGGGGGCACAGATACGCAGTATTTT. The J gene is TRBJ2-3, the V gene TRBV5-1, with D perhaps assigned TRBD1 or TRBD2 (6 bases each). Trimming removed 4 bases at V and 1 base at J, with 13 bases between. The CDR3 length is 15 residues. CDR1 is SGHRS, CDR2 YFSETQ, per germline.

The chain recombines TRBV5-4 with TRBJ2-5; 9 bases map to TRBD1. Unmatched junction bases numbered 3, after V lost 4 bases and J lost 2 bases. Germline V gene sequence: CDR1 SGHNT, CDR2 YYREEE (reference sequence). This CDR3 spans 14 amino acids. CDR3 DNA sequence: TGTGCCAGCAGCAGGGACAGGGTTCAAGAGACCCAGTACTTC. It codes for CASSRDRVQETQYF. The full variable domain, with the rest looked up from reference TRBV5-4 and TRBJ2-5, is ETGVTQSPTHLIKTRGQQVTLRCSSQSGHNTVSWYQQALGQGPQFIFQYYREEENGRGNFPPRFSGLQFPNYSSELNVNALELDDSALYLCASSRDRVQETQYFGPGTRLLVL.

In DNA, the CDR3 is TGTGCCAGCAGCCGAAGGGCAGCGGACTATGGCTACACCTTC. Protein: CASSRRAADYGYTF. The chain recombines TRBV7-9 with TRBJ1-2, with D unresolved. This CDR3 has 14 residues. The V gene lost 5 bases and the J gene lost 3 bases, with 13 bases spanning the gap. Germline V gene lookup returns CDR1 SEHNR and CDR2 FQNEAQ (reference sequence).

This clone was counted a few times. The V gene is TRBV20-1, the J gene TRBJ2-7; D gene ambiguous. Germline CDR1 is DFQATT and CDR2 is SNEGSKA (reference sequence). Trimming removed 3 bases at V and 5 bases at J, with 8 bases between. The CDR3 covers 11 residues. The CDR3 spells CSASLGDEQYF. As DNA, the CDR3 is TGCAGTGCTAGTCTCGGAGACGAGCAGTACTTC.

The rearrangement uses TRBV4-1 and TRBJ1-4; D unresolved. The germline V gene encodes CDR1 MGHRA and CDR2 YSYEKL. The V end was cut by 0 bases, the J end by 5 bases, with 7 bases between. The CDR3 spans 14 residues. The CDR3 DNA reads TGCGCCAGCAGCCAAGACTACACCAATGAAAAACTGTTTTTT. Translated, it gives CASSQDYTNEKLFF.

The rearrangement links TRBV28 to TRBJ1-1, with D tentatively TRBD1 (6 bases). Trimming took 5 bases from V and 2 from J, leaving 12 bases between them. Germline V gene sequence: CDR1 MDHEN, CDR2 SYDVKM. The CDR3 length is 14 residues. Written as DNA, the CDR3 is TGTGCCAGCAGTATCAGGGGCCTTAACACTGAAGCTTTCTTT. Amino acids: CASSIRGLNTEAFF.

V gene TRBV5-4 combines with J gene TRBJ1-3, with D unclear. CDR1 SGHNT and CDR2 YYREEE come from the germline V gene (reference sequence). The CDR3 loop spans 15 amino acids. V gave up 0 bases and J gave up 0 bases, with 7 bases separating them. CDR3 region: CASSLDPSSGNTIYF. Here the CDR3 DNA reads TGTGCCAGCAGCTTGGACCCTAGCTCTGGAAACACCATATATTTT.

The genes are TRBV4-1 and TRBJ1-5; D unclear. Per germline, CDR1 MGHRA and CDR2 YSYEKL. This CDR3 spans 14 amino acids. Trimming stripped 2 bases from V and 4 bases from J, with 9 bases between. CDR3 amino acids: CASSQPIVNQPQHF. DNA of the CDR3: TGCGCCAGCAGCCAACCCATCGTTAATCAGCCCCAGCATTTT.

CDR3 nucleotide sequence: TGTGCCAGCAGTGAATTGGGCCCCACTGAAGCTTTCTTT. This codes for CASSELGPTEAFF. This chain links TRBV6-1 with TRBJ1-1; D gene unclear. CDR1 MNHNS and CDR2 SASEGT come from the germline V gene. The CDR3 is 13 residues long. V lost 2 bases and J 4 bases, leaving 8 bases between the germline ends.

CDR3: CASTPSGGANVLTF. The CDR3 DNA reads TGTGCCAGTACGCCATCGGGTGGGGCCAACGTCCTGACTTTC. The chain recombines TRBV7-2 with TRBJ2-6; unclear D gene. The V end was cut by 9 bases, the J end by 3 bases, with 12 bases between. Germline loops: CDR1 SGHTA, CDR2 FQGNSA. The CDR3 contains 14 residues.

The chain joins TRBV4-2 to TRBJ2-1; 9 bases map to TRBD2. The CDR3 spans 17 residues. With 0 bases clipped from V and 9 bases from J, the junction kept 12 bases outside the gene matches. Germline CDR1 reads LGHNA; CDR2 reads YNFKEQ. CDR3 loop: CASSQEPASGAQGEQFF. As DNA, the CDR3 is TGTGCCAGCAGCCAAGAACCGGCTAGCGGGGCTCAGGGTGAGCAGTTCTTC.

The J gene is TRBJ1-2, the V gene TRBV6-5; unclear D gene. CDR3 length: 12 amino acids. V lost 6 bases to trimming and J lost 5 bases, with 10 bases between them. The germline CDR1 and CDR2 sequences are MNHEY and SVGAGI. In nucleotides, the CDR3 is TGTGCCAGCAGGAGCGGTGAATATGGCTACACCTTC. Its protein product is CASRSGEYGYTF.

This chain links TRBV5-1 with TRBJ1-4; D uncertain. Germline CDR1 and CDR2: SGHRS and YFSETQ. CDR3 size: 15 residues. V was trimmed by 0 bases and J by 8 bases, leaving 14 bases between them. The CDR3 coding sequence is TGCGCCAGCAGCTTGGCCTTGGAGGTGGGGGAAAAACTGTTTTTT. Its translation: CASSLALEVGEKLFF.

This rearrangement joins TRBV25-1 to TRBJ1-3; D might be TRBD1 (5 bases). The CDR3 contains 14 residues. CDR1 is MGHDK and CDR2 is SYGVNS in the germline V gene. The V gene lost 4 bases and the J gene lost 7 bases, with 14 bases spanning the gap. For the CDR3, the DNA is TGTGCCAGCAGTGCTAGGGGACGGGGGAACACCATATATTTT. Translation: CASSARGRGNTIYF.

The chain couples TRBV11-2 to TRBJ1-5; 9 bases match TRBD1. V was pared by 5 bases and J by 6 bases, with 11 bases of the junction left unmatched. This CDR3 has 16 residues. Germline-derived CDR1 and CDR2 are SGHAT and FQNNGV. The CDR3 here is CASSPDGQGLFQPQHF. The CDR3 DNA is TGTGCCAGCAGCCCCGATGGACAGGGGCTCTTTCAGCCCCAGCATTTT.

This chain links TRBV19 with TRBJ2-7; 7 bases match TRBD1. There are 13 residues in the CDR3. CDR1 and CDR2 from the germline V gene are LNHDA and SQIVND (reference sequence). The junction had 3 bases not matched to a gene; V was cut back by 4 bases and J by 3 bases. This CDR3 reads CASSTGDSYEQYF. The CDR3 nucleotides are TGTGCCAGTAGTACTGGGGACAGCTACGAGCAGTACTTC.

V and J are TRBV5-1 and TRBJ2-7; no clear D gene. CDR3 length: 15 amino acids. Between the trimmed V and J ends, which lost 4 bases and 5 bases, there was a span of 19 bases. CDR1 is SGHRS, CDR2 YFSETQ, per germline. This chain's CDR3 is CASSPLLFTEDEQYF. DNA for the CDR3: TGCGCCAGCAGCCCTCTTTTGTTTACGGAAGACGAGCAGTACTTC.

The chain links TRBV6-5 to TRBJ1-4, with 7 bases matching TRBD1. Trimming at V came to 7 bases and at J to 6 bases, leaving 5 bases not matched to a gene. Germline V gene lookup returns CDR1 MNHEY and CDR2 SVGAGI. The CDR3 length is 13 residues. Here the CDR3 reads CASTRGVDEKLFF. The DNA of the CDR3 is TGTGCCAGCACCAGGGGGGTCGATGAAAAACTGTTTTTT.

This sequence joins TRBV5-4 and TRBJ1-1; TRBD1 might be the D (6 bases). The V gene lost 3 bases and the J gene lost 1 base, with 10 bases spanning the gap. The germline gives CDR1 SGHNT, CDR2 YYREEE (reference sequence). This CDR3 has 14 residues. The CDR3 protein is CASSSLQGNTEAFF. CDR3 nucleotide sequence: TGTGCCAGCAGCTCACTACAGGGGAACACTGAAGCTTTCTTT.

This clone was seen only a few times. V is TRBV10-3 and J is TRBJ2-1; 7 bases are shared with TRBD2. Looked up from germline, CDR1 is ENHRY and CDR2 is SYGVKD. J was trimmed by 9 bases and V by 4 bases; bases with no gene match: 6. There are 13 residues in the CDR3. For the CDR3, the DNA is TGTGCCATCAGTGGGGTAGCGGGTGGTGAGCAGTTCTTC. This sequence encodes CAISGVAGGEQFF.

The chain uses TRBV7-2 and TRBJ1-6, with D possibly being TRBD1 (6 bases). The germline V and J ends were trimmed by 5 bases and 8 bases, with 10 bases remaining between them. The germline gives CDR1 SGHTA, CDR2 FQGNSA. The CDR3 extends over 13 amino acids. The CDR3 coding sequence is TGTGCCAGCAGCAATAACAGGGATTCACCCCTCCACTTT. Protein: CASSNNRDSPLHF.

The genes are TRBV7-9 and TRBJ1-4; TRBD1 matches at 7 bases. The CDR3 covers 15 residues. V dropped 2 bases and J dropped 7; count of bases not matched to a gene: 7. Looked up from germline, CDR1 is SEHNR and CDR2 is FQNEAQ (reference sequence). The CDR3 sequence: CASSLMRGRAEKLFF. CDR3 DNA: TGTGCCAGCAGCTTAATGAGGGGGCGTGCTGAAAAACTGTTTTTT.

The CDR3 DNA is TGTGCCATCAGTGAGTCGGGGGGTAGCAATCAGCCCCAGCATTTT. This translates into CAISESGGSNQPQHF. V usage is TRBV10-3 and J usage is TRBJ1-5; a weak D match, TRBD1 (5 bases). Trimming cost V 0 bases and J 0 bases, with 6 bases left between them. Per the germline V gene, CDR1 is ENHRY and CDR2 is SYGVKD. The length of the CDR3 is 15 residues.

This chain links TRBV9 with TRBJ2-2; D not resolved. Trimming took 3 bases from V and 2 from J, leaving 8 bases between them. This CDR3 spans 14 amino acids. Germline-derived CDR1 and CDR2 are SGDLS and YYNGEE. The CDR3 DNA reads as TGTGCCAGCAGCGCGGACGGAAACACCGGGGAGCTGTTTTTT. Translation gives CASSADGNTGELFF.

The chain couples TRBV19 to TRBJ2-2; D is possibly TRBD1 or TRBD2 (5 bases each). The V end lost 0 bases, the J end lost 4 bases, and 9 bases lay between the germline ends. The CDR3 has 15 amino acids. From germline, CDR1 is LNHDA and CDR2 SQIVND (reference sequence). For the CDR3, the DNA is TGTGCCAGTAGTATAGAAACGAGGGGCACCGGGGAGCTGTTTTTT. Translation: CASSIETRGTGELFF.

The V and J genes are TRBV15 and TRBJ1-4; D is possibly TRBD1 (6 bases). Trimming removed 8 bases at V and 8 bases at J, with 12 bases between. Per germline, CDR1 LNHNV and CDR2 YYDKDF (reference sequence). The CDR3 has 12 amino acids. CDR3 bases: TGTGCCACCCAGAGGGGGGAGGAAAAACTGTTTTTT. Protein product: CATQRGEEKLFF.

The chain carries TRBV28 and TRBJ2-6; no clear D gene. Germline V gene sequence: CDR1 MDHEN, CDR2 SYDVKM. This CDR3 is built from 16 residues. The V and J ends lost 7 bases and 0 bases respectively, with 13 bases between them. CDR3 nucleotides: TGTGCCAGCACAACACAGCCTAACTCTGGGGCCAACGTCCTGACTTTC. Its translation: CASTTQPNSGANVLTF. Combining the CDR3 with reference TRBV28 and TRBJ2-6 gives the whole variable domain DVKVTQSSRYLVKRTGEKVFLECVQDMDHENMFWYRQDPGLGLRLIYFSYDVKMKEKGDIPEGYSVSREKKERFSLILESASTNQTSMYLCASTTQPNSGANVLTFGAGSRLTVL.